The 8 T cell receptor beta chains in this list originate from one sample, sequenced in a study of blood T cell repertoires in COVID-19. TCRdb keeps only in-frame clones here, not all; method: immunoSEQ multiplex PCR. This sample has about 59,000 clones, with less than 85% found just once. Sequencing was carried out using peripheral blood. These receptors all come from a human donor in a cohort sampled during active COVID-19.

This sequence joins TRBV28 and TRBJ1-2, with a tentative D call TRBD1 (5 bases). Deletions cut 8 bases from V and 5 bases from J, with 9 bases between. From germline, CDR1 is MDHEN and CDR2 SYDVKM. The CDR3 spans 11 residues. CDR3 sequence (DNA): TGTGCCAGCGAGGGGAGGTATGGCTACACCTTC. It specifies CASEGRYGYTF.

CDR3 bases: TGTGCCAGCAGCTCCGGGGGATCGGGGGTCTCGGGGACCCAGCATTTT. This encodes CASSSGGSGVSGTQHF. This chain uses TRBV7-9 with TRBJ1-5; D is perhaps TRBD1 (5 bases). Deletions cut 4 bases from V and 11 bases from J, with 24 bases between. The V gene's germline CDR1 is SEHNR and CDR2 FQNEAQ (reference sequence). The CDR3 runs to 16 residues.

The V and J genes are TRBV18 and TRBJ2-7; 8 positions match TRBD1. The V gene end was trimmed by 3 bases and the J gene end by 2 bases; junction bases not matched to a gene: 3. The CDR3 spans 14 residues. Germline CDR1 reads KGHSH; CDR2 reads LQKENI. In DNA, the CDR3 is TGTGCCAGCTCACCCGGACAGGGAACCTACGAGCAGTACTTC. It specifies CASSPGQGTYEQYF.

The CDR3 bases are TGTGCCAGCAGCTCGGGACAGTCCACAGATACGCAGTATTTT. Its protein product is CASSSGQSTDTQYF. This chain joins TRBV5-6 and TRBJ2-3, with 7 bases lining up with TRBD1. The germline V gene encodes CDR1 SGHDT and CDR2 YYEEEE. V lost 3 bases, J lost 2 bases, and 3 bases stayed unmatched. This CDR3 has 14 amino acids. The whole variable domain, filled in from reference TRBV5-6 and TRBJ2-3, reads DAGVTQSPTHLIKTRGQQVTLRCSPKSGHDTVSWYQQALGQGPQFIFQYYEEEERQRGNFPDRFSGHQFPNYSSELNVNALLLGDSALYLCASSSGQSTDTQYFGPGTRLTVL.

V is TRBV6-2 or TRBV6-3 and J is TRBJ2-1; D gene uncertain. This CDR3 is built from 12 residues. The germline CDR1 and CDR2 sequences are MNHEY and SVGEGT. Trimming shortened V by 6 bases and J by 5 bases, and 8 bases separated the two germline ends. The CDR3: CASSYPDNEQFF. CDR3 DNA sequence: TGTGCCAGCAGCTATCCAGACAATGAGCAGTTCTTC.

V gene TRBV28 combines with J gene TRBJ1-5, with 10 bases identical to TRBD1. In germline, CDR1 is MDHEN, CDR2 SYDVKM. CDR3 length equals 15 residues. Trimming took 7 bases from V and 2 from J; bases not matched to a gene: 5. CDR3 in DNA: TGTGCCAGCACCCCGGGGACAGGGGGCAATCAGCCCCAGCATTTT. Protein sequence: CASTPGTGGNQPQHF.

The CDR3 DNA reads TGCGCCAGCAGCCAAGAACTAGCGAACACCGGGGAGCTGTTTTTT. Encoded protein: CASSQELANTGELFF. The chain links TRBV4-3 to TRBJ2-2, with a weak D call TRBD2 (5 bases). Trimming cost V 0 bases and J 0 bases, with 5 bases left between them. The CDR3 length is 15 residues. Germline V gene data show CDR1 as LGHNA and CDR2 as YSLEER.

The chain links TRBV6-5 to TRBJ2-1; 7 nucleotides agree with TRBD2. This CDR3 region has 14 residues. The V and J ends lost 4 bases and 5 bases, in that order; junction bases with no gene match: 5. The germline V gene has CDR1 MNHEY and CDR2 SVGAGI. CDR3 sequence (DNA): TGTGCCAGCAGTTCCATTACTAGCGACAATGAGCAGTTCTTC. As protein: CASSSITSDNEQFF.